Included here is one TCR beta chain sequence, with context. No antigen is known for it. Trimming cost V 7 bases and J 6 bases, with 10 bases left between them. In germline, CDR1 is LNHDA, CDR2 SQIVND (reference sequence). CDR3 size: 13 residues. Assay: immunoSEQ multiplex PCR; the TCRdb copy retains only in-frame clones and omits some. The data show over a million clones, 65% to 80% seen once. The data belong to a study of shared clonotypes between healthy human individuals. Turning to the study itself: Aged 18 to 49, the donors were two women and a few men.

Findings of the study overall: Lower generation probabilities were found for non-shared clonotypes than for those shared by all four donors. Only blood samples were collected, and tissue repertoires likely differ.

Donors were healthy HIV-negative adults without recently reported acute infections or vaccinations. The sample was memory CD4+ T cells sorted from blood. Described subset: CD45RA-negative fraction. The clonotype originates from a man younger than 35 in good health. V and J are TRBV19 and TRBJ1-6; D may be TRBD1 (5 bases). Here the CDR3 DNA reads TGTGCCAGTACTGGGGGGAGTAATTCACCCCTCCACTTT. Translating it yields CASTGGSNSPLHF.